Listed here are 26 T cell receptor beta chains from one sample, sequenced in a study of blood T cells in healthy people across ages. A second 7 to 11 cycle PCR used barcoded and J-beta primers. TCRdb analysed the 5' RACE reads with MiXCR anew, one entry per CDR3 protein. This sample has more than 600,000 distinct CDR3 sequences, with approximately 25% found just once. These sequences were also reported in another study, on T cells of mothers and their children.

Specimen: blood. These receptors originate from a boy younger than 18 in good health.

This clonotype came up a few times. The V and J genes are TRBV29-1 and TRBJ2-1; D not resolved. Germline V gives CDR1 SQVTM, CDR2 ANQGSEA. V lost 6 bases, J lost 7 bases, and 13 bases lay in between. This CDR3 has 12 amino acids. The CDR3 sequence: CSVSVGWNEQFF. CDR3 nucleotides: TGCAGCGTAAGTGTAGGTTGGAATGAGCAGTTCTTC.

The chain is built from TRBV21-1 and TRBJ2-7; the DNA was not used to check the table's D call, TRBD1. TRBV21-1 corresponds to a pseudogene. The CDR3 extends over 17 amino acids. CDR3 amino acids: CASSKEDRGAGIDEQYF. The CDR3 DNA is TGTGCCAGCAGCAAAGAGGACAGGGGCGCGGGGATCGACGAGCAGTACTTC.

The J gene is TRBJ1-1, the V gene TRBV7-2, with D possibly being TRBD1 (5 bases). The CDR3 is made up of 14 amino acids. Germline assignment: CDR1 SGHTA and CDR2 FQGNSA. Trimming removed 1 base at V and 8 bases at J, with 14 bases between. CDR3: CASSLVVGEVEAFF. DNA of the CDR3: TGTGCCAGCAGCTTAGTGGTGGGGGAGGTCGAAGCTTTCTTT.

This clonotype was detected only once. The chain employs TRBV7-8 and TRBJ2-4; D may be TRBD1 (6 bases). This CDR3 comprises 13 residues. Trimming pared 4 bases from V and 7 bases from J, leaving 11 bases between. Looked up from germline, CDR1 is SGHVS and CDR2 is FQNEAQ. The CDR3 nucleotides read TGTGCCAGCAGCTCGAACACAGGGAACATTCAGTACTTC. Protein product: CASSSNTGNIQYF.

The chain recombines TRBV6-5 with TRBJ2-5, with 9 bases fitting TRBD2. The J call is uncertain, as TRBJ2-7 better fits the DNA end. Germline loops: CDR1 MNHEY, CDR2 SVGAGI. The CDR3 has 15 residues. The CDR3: CASSYSSGSSYEQYF. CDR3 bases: TGTGCCAGCAGTTACTCTAGCGGGAGCTCCTACGAGCAGTACTTC.

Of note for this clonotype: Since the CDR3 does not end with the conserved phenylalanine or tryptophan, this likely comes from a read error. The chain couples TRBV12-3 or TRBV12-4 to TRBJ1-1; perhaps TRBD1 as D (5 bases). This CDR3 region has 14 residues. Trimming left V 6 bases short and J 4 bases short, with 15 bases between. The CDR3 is CASSPAGRGTEAFL. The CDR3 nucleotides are TGTGCCAGCAGCCCCGCGGGGAGGGGCACTGAAGCTTTCCTT.

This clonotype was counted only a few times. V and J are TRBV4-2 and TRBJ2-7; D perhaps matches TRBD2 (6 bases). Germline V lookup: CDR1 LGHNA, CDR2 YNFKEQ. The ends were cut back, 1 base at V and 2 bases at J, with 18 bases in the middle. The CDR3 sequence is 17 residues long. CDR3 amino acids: CASSQAPGGDLTYEQYF. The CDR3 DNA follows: TGTGCCAGCAGCCAAGCCCCTGGTGGGGACTTAACCTACGAGCAGTACTTC.

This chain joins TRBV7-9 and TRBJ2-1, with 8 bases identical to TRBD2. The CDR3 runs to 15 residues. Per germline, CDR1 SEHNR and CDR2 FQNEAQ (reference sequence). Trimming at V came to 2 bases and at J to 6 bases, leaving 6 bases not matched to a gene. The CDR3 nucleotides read TGTGCCAGCAGCTTACGAGCGGGAGTGTTCAATGAGCAGTTCTTC. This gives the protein CASSLRAGVFNEQFF.

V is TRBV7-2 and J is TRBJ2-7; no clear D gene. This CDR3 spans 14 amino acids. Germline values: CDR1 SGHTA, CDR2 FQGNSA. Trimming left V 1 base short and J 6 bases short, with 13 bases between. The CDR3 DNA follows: TGTGCCAGCAGCTTAGAGAGTAGTGCCGCCGAGCAGTACTTC. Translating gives CASSLESSAAEQYF. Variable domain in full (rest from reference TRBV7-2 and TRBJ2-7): GAGVSQSPSNKVTEKGKDVELRCDPISGHTALYWYRQSLGQGLEFLIYFQGNSAPDKSGLPSDRFSAERTGGSVSTLTIQRTQQEDSAVYLCASSLESSAAEQYFGPGTRLTVT.

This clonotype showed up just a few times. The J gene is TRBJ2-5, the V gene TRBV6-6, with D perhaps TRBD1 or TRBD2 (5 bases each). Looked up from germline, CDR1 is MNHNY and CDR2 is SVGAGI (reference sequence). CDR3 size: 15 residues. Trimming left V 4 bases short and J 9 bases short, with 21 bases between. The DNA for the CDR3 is TGTGCCAGCAGTTCAACGGGACCGGCTGATGTGGCCCAGTACTTC. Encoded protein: CASSSTGPADVAQYF.

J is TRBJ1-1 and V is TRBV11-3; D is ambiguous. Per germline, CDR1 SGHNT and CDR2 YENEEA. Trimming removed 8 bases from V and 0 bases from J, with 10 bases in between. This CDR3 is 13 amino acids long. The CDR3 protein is CASLSQLNTEAFF. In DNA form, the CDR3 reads TGTGCCAGCCTCTCACAGTTGAACACTGAAGCTTTCTTT.

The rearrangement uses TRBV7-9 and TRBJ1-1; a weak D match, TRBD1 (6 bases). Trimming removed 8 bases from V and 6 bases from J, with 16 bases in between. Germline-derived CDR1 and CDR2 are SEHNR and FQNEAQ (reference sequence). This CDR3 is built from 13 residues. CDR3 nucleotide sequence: TGTGCCAGCGGCGGGACACAGGCCCCTGAAGCTTTCTTT. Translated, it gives CASGGTQAPEAFF. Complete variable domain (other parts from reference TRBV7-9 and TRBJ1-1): DTGVSQNPRHKITKRGQNVTFRCDPISEHNRLYWYRQTLGQGPEFLTYFQNEAQLEKSRLLSDRFSAERPKGSFSTLEIQRTEQGDSAMYLCASGGTQAPEAFFGQGTRLTVV.

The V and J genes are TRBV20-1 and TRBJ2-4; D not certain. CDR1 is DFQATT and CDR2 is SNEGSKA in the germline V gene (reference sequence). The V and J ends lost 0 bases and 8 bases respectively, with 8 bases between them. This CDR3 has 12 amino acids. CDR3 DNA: TGCAGTGCTAGAGATAATAGGGACATTCAGTACTTC. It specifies CSARDNRDIQYF.

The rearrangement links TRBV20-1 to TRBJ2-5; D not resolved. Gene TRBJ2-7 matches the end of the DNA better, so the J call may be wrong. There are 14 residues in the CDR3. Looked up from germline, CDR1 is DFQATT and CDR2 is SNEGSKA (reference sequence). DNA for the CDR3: TGCAGTGCTAGCGGACCCTCGGGCCTCGCCGAGCAGTACTTC. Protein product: CSASGPSGLAEQYF.

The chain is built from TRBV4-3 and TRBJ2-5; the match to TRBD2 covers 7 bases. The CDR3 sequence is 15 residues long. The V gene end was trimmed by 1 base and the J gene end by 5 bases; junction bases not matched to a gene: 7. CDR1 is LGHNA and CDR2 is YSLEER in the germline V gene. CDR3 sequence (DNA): TGCGCCAGCAGCCAAGGCGGACTAGTAGGCGAGACCCAGTACTTC. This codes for CASSQGGLVGETQYF.

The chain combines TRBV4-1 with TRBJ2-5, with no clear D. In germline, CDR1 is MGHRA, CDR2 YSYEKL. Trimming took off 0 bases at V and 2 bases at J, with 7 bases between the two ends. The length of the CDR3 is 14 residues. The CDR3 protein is CASSQDTEQETQYF. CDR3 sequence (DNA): TGCGCCAGCAGCCAAGACACGGAACAAGAGACCCAGTACTTC.

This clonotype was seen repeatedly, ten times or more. The CDR3: CSARDFLAGYKNIQYF. The CDR3 DNA reads TGCAGTGCTAGAGATTTCCTAGCGGGTTACAAAAACATTCAGTACTTC. The chain has TRBV20-1 and TRBJ2-4, with 8 bases fitting TRBD2. The CDR3 runs 16 residues. V lost 0 bases to trimming and J lost 3 bases; unmatched junction nucleotides: 7. Germline loops: CDR1 DFQATT, CDR2 SNEGSKA (reference sequence).

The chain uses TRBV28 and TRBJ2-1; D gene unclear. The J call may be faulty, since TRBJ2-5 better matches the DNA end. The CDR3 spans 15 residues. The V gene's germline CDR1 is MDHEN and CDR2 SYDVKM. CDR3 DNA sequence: TGTGCCAGCACCTACGACTCCACCACGGAGGAGACCCAGTACTTC. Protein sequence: CASTYDSTTEETQYF.

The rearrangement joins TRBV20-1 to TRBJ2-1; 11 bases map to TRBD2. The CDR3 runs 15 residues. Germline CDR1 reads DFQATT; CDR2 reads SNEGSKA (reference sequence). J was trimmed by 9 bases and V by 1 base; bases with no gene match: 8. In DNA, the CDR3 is TGCAGTGCTAGAGGACTAGCGGGAAAGGATAGTGAGCAGTTCTTC. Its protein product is CSARGLAGKDSEQFF.

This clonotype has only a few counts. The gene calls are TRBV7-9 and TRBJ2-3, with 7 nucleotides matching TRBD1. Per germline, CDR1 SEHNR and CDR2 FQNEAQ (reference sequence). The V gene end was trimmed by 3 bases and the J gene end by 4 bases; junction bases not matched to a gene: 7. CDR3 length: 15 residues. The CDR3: CASSFVQGLADTQYF. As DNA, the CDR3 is TGTGCCAGCAGCTTCGTACAGGGGCTGGCAGATACGCAGTATTTT.

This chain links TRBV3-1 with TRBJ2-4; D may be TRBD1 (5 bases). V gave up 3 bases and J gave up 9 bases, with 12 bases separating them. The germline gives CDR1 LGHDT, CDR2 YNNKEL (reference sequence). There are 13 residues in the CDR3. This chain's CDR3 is CASSHTQGTIQYF. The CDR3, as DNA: TGTGCCAGCAGCCATACGCAGGGAACCATTCAGTACTTC.

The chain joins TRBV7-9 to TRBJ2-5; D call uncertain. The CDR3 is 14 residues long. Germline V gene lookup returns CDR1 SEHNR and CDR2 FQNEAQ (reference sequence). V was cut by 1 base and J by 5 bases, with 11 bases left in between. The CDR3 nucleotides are TGTGCCAGCAGCTTAGTCAGCAGGACCGAGACCCAGTACTTC. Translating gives CASSLVSRTETQYF. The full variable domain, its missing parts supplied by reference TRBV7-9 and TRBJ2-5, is DTGVSQNPRHKITKRGQNVTFRCDPISEHNRLYWYRQTLGQGPEFLTYFQNEAQLEKSRLLSDRFSAERPKGSFSTLEIQRTEQGDSAMYLCASSLVSRTETQYFGPGTRLLVL.

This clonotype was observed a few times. The CDR3: CASSAYREGNQPQHF. The DNA of the CDR3 is TGTGCCAGCAGCGCTTACAGGGAGGGCAATCAGCCCCAGCATTTT. This chain uses TRBV6-2 or TRBV6-3 with TRBJ1-5; a weak D match, TRBD1 (6 bases). Germline V gene lookup returns CDR1 MNHEY and CDR2 SVGEGT. This CDR3 is 15 amino acids long. Trimming shortened V by 6 bases and J by 2 bases, and 14 bases separated the two germline ends.

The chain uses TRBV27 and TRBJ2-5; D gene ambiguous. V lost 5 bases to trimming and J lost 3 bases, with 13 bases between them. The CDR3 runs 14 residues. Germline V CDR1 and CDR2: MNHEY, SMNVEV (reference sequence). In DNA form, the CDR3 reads TGTGCCAGCAGTATCCCATTGTTTGAAGAGACCCAGTACTTC. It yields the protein CASSIPLFEETQYF.

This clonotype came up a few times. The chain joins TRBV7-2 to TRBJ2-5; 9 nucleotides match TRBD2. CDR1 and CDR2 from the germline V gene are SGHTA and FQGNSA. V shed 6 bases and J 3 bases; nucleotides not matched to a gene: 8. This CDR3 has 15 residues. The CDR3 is CASSGGTSLKETQYF. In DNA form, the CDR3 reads TGTGCCAGCAGTGGGGGGACTAGCCTTAAAGAGACCCAGTACTTC.

The CDR3 region is CASSERDGYVAANYGYTF. In DNA form, the CDR3 reads TGTGCCAGCAGTGAACGGGACGGGTATGTCGCAGCCAACTATGGCTACACCTTC. The chain employs TRBV6-1 and TRBJ1-2, with a tentative D call TRBD1 (5 bases). The V end lost 2 bases, the J end lost 2 bases, and 21 bases lay between the germline ends. Germline CDR1 and CDR2: MNHNS and SASEGT. The CDR3 has 18 amino acids.